This entry lists 10 T cell receptor beta chains sequenced from one sample in a study of blood T cell repertoires in COVID-19. Measured with immunoSEQ multiplex PCR; TCRdb has only the in-frame clones, and not every one. The sample yields about 240,000 clones, 87% seen once. The sequenced sample consisted of peripheral blood. The receptors here all came from a man aged 55-75 years who had recovered from COVID-19.

The count of this clone is one. CDR3 region: CASRDFAAGNQPQHF. The CDR3 nucleotides read TGTGCCAGCAGAGACTTCGCGGCGGGCAATCAGCCCCAGCATTTT. This chain joins TRBV6-5 and TRBJ1-5; D unclear. V was clipped by 6 bases and J by 2 bases, with 14 bases between them. CDR1 is MNHEY, CDR2 SVGAGI, per germline. This CDR3 contains 15 residues.

V and J are TRBV11-2 and TRBJ1-3; the D gene is possibly TRBD1 (6 bases). Trimming cost V 6 bases and J 2 bases, with 14 bases left between them. Germline CDR1 SGHAT, CDR2 FQNNGV. CDR3 size: 15 residues. The CDR3 DNA reads TGTGCCAGCAGTCAACAGGGTATCGCTGGAAACACCATATATTTT. It codes for CASSQQGIAGNTIYF.

The chain links TRBV12-3 or TRBV12-4 to TRBJ2-7, with D perhaps TRBD1 (6 bases). This CDR3 region has 11 residues. The V and J ends lost 6 bases and 9 bases respectively, with 12 bases between them. This CDR3 reads CASRVRGRQYF. CDR3 in DNA: TGTGCCAGCAGAGTGAGGGGGAGGCAGTACTTC.

The V gene is TRBV7-9, the J gene TRBJ1-2; D not certain. The CDR3 consists of 16 residues. Germline loops: CDR1 SEHNR, CDR2 FQNEAQ (reference sequence). Trimming shortened V by 4 bases and J by 6 bases, and 21 bases separated the two germline ends. The CDR3 loop is CASSSTLEGVNNGYTF. CDR3 coding DNA: TGTGCCAGCAGCTCGACTTTAGAGGGCGTGAACAATGGCTACACCTTC.

The chain links TRBV11-2 to TRBJ1-4; weak D call: TRBD1 (5 bases). V lost 5 bases to trimming and J lost 8 bases, with 21 bases between them. The CDR3 contains 16 residues. CDR1 is SGHAT and CDR2 is FQNNGV in the germline V gene. In DNA form, the CDR3 reads TGTGCCAGCAGCCCCATGGACTCTTGGAGGGGCGAAAAACTGTTTTTT. Translation gives CASSPMDSWRGEKLFF.

For the CDR3, the DNA is TGTGCCAGCAGCACCAGACTCGGCGAGCAGTACGTC. Protein: CASSTRLGEQYV. The chain uses TRBV28 and TRBJ2-7; D ambiguous. Germline V lookup: CDR1 MDHEN, CDR2 SYDVKM. With 6 bases removed from V and 6 bases from J, the gap between germline ends came to 12 bases. The CDR3 loop spans 12 amino acids.

Details on this clone: Mismatch with germline at one junction end may stem from a read error. This chain joins TRBV2 and TRBJ2-7; TRBD1 might be the D (6 bases). CDR3 length: 16 residues. Germline CDR1 reads SNHLY; CDR2 reads FYNNEI. CDR3 amino acids: CASSEGGFGQTYAQYF. Here the CDR3 DNA reads TGTGCCAGCAGTGAAGGGGGCTTCGGACAGACCTACGCGCAGTACTTC.

The chain combines TRBV6-5 with TRBJ2-7, with TRBD1 matching over 9 bases. The germline V gene encodes CDR1 MNHEY and CDR2 SVGAGI. This CDR3 has 13 residues. The junction had 2 bases not matched to a gene; V was cut back by 6 bases and J by 2 bases. CDR3 loop: CASSRDRAYEQYF. The CDR3 nucleotides are TGTGCCAGCAGCCGGGACAGGGCCTACGAGCAGTACTTC.

J is TRBJ2-2 and V is TRBV7-7; weak D call: TRBD1 (6 bases). CDR3 length: 15 amino acids. V was clipped by 5 bases and J by 1 base, with 11 bases between them. The germline gives CDR1 SSHAT, CDR2 FNYEAQ (reference sequence). In DNA, the CDR3 is TGTGCCAGCAGCCAGACAGGTCTGAACACCGGGGAGCTGTTTTTT. Protein product: CASSQTGLNTGELFF.

The chain uses TRBV7-9 and TRBJ1-2; D possibly corresponds to TRBD1 (6 bases). The V gene lost 4 bases and the J gene lost 3 bases, with 12 bases spanning the gap. This CDR3 spans 14 amino acids. Germline V CDR1 and CDR2: SEHNR, FQNEAQ (reference sequence). The chain's CDR3 is CASSYREGDYGYTF. CDR3 in DNA: TGTGCCAGCAGCTACAGGGAGGGCGACTATGGCTACACCTTC.